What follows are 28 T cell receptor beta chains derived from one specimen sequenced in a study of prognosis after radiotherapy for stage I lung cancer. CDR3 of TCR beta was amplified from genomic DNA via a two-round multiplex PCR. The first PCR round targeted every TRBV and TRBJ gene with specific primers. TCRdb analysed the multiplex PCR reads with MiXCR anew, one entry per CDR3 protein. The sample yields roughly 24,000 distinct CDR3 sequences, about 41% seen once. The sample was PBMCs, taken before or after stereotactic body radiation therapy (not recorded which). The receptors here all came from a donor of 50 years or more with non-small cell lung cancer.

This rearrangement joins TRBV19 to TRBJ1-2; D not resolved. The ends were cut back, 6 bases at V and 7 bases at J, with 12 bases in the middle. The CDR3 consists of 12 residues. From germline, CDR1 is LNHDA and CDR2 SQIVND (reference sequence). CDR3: CASRILGAGYTF. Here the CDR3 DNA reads TGTGCCAGTAGGATTCTAGGAGCTGGCTACACCTTC.

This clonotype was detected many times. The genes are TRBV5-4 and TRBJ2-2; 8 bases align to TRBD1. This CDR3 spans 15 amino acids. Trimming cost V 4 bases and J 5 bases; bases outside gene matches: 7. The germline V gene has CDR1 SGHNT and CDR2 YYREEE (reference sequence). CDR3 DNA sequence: TGTGCCAGCAGCACGGGACAGGAAATAACCGGGGAGCTGTTTTTT. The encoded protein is CASSTGQEITGELFF. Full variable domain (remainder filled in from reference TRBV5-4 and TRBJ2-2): ETGVTQSPTHLIKTRGQQVTLRCSSQSGHNTVSWYQQALGQGPQFIFQYYREEENGRGNFPPRFSGLQFPNYSSELNVNALELDDSALYLCASSTGQEITGELFFGEGSRLTVL.

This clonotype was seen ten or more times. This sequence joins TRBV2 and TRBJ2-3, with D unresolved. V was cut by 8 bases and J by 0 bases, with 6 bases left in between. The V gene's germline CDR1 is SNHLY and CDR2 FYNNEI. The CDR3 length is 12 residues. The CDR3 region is CASHYSTDTQYF. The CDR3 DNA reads TGTGCCAGCCACTACAGCACAGATACGCAGTATTTT. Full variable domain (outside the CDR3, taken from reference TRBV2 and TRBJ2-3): EPEVTQTPSHQVTQMGQEVILRCVPISNHLYFYWYRQILGQKVEFLVSFYNNEISEKSEIFDDQFSVERPDGSNFTLKIRSTKLEDSAMYFCASHYSTDTQYFGPGTRLTVL.

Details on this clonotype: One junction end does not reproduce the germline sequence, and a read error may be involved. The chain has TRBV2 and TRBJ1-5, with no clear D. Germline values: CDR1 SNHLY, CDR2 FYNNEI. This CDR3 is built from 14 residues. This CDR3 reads CASKADSSNHPQHF. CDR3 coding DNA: TGTGCCAGCAAGGCCGATTCTAGCAATCATCCCCAGCATTTT.

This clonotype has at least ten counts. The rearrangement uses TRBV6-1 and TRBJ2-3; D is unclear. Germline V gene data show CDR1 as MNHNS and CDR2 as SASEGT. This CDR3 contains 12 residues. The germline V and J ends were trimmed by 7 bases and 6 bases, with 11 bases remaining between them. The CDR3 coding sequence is TGTGCCAGCAACAGAAAGAGGGATACGCAGTATTTT. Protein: CASNRKRDTQYF.

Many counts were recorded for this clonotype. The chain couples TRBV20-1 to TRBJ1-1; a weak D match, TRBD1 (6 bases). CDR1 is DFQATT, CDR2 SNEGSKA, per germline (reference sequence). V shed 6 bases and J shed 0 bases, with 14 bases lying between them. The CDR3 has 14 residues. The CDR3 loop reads CSASGHLMNTEAFF. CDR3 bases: TGCAGTGCCTCGGGACACCTCATGAACACTGAAGCTTTCTTT.

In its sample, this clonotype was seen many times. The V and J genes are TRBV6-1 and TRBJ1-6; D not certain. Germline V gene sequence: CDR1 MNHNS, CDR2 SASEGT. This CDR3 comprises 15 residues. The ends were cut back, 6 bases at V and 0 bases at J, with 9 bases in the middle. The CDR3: CASSRDYSYNSPLHF. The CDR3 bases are TGTGCCAGCAGCCGAGATTACTCCTATAATTCACCCCTCCACTTT.

This CDR3 reads CASIGVAEATQYF. In DNA form, the CDR3 reads TGTGCCAGCATCGGGGTAGCGGAGGCTACGCAGTATTTT. The chain is built from TRBV28 and TRBJ2-3, with D maybe TRBD2 (6 bases). The CDR3 contains 13 residues. The ends were cut back, 7 bases at V and 8 bases at J, with 16 bases in the middle. The germline gives CDR1 MDHEN, CDR2 SYDVKM.

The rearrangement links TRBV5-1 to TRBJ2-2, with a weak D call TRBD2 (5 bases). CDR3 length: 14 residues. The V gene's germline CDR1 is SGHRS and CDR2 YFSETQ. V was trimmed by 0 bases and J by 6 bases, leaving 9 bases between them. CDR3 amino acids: CASSLGDYPGELFF. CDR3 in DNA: TGCGCCAGCAGCTTGGGCGACTATCCCGGGGAGCTGTTTTTT.

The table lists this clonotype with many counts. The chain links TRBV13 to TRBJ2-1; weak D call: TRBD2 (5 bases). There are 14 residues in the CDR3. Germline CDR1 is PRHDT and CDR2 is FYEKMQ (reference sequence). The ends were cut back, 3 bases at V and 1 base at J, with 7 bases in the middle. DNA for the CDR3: TGTGCCAGCAGCTTGAGGGTGTCCTACAATGAGCAGTTCTTC. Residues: CASSLRVSYNEQFF.

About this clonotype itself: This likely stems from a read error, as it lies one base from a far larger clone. CDR3 DNA sequence: TGTACCAGCTCCAACGGACAAAACTACGAGCAGTACTTC. This encodes CTSSNGQNYEQYF. This chain uses TRBV6-4 with TRBJ2-7; a possible D gene is TRBD1 (5 bases). The CDR3 is 13 amino acids. Germline loops: CDR1 MRHNA, CDR2 SNTAGT.

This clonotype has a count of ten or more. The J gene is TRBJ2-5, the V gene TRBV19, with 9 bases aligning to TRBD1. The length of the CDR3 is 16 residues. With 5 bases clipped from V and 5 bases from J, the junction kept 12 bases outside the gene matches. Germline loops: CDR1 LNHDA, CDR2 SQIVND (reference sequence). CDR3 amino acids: CASSPDRGVSEETQYF. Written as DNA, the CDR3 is TGTGCCAGTAGTCCAGACAGGGGGGTTTCTGAGGAGACCCAGTACTTC.

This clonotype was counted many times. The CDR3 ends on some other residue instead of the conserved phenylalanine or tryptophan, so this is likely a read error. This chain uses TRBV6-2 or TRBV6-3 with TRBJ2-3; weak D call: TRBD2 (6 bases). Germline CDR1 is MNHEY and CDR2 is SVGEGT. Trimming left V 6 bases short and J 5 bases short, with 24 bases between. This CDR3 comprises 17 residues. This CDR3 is CASSRYSGAFGKDTQYS. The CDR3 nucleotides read TGTGCCAGCAGCCGCTACTCGGGAGCGTTTGGTAAAGATACGCAGTATTCT.

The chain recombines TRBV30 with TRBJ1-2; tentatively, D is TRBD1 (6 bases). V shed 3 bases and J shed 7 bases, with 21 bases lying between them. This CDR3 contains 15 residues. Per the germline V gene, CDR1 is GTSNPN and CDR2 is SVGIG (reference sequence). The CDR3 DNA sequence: TGTGCCTGGAGCGCTTACAGGGAATCTTTGGGTGGCTACACCTTC. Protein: CAWSAYRESLGGYTF.

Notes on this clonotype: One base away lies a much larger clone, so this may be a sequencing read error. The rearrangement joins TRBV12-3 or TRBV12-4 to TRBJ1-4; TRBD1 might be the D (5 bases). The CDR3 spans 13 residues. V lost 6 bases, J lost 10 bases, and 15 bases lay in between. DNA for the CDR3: TGTGCCAGCAGCCAAGACAGAGGCGTAAAACTGTTTTTT. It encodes CASSQDRGVKLFF.

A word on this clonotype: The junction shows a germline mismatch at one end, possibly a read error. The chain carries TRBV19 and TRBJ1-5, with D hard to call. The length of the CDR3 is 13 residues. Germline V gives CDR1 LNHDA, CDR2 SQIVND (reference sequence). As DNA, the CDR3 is TGTGCCAGTAGTATAACGGGTAATCAACCCCAGCATTTT. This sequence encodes CASSITGNQPQHF.

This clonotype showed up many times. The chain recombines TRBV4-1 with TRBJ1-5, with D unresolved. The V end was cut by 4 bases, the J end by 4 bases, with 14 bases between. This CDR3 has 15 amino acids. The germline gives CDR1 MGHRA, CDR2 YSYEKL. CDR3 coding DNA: TGCGCCAGCAGCCCTCAAGAGGCCATTAATCAGCCCCAGCATTTT. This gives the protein CASSPQEAINQPQHF.

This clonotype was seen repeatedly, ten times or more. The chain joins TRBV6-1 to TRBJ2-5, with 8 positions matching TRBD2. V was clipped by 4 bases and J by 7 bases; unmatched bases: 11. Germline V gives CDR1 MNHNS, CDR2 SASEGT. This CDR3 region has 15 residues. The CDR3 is CASSGDERGWATQYF. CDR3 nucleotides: TGTGCCAGCAGTGGGGACGAGCGGGGGTGGGCGACCCAGTACTTC.

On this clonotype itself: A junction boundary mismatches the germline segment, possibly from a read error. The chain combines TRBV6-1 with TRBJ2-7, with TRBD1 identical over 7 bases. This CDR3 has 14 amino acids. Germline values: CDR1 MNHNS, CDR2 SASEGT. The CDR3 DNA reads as TGTGGCAGCACCACCCGGGACAGAACCTACGAGCAGTACTTC. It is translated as CGSTTRDRTYEQYF.

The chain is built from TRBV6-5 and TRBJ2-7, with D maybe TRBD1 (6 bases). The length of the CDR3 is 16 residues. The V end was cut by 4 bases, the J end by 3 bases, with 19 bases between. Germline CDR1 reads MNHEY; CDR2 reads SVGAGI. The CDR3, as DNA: TGTGCCAGCAGTTCCGTCCCCCCCTTACAGGGCTACGAGCAGTACTTC. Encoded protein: CASSSVPPLQGYEQYF.

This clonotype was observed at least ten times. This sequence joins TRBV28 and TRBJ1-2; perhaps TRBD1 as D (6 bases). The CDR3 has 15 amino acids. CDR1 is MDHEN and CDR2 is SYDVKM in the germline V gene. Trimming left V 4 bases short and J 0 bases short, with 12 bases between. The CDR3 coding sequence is TGTGCCAGCAGTTCGACAGGCGTGTCTAACTATGGCTACACCTTC. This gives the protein CASSSTGVSNYGYTF.

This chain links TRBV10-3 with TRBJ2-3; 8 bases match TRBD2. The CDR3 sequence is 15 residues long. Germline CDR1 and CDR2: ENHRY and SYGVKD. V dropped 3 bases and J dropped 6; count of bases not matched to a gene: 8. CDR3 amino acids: CAISDSGRAWDTQYF. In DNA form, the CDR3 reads TGTGCCATCAGTGATTCCGGGAGGGCCTGGGATACGCAGTATTTT.

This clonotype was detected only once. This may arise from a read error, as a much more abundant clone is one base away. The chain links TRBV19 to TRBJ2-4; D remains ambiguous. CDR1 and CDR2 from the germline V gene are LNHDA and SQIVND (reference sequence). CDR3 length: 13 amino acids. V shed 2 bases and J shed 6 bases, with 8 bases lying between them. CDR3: CASSIRWLNIQYF. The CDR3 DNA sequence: TGTGCCAGTAGTATACGGTGGTTAAACATTCAGTACTTC. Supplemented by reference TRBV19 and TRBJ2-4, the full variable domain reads DGGITQSPKYLFRKEGQNVTLSCEQNLNHDAMYWYRQDPGQGLRLIYYSQIVNDFQKGDIAEGYSVSREKKESFPLTVTSAQKNPTAFYLCASSIRWLNIQYFGAGTRLSVL.

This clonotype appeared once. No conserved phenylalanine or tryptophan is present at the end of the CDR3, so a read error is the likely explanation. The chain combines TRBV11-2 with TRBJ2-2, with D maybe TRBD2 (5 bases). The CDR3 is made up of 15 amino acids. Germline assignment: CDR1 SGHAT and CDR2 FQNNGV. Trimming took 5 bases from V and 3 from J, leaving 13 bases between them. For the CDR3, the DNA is TGTGCCAGCAGCAACCCCGCGCGGGACACCGGGGAGCTGTTTTCT. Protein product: CASSNPARDTGELFS.

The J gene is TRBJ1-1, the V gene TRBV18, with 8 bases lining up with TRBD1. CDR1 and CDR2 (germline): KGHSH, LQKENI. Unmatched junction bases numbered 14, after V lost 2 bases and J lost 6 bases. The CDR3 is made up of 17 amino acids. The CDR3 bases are TGTGCCAGCTCACCAATATCAGGGGGCGCAGGGGGGTCTGAAGCTTTCTTT. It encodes CASSPISGGAGGSEAFF.

This CDR3 is CASSQTGPPSIEQFF. CDR3 nucleotides: TGTGCCAGCAGTCAGACGGGACCCCCCAGCATTGAGCAGTTCTTC. This chain uses TRBV2 with TRBJ2-1, with D perhaps matching TRBD1 or TRBD2 (5 bases each). Germline V gene sequence: CDR1 SNHLY, CDR2 FYNNEI. CDR3 length: 15 residues. The germline V and J ends were trimmed by 5 bases and 9 bases, with 20 bases remaining between them.

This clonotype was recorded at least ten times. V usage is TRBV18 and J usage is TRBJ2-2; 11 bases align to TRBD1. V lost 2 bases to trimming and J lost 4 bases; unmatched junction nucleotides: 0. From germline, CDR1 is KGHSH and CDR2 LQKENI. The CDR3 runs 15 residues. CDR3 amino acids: CASSPGTGGTGELFF. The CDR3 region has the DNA TGTGCCAGCTCACCAGGGACAGGGGGCACCGGGGAGCTGTTTTTT.

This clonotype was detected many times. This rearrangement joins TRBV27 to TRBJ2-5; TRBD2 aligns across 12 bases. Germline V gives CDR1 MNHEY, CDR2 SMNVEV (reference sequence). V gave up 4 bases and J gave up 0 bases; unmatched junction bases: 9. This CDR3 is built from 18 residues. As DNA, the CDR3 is TGTGCCAGCAGTTCGGCCGGGACTAGCGGGCGAAACCAAGAGACCCAGTACTTC. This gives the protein CASSSAGTSGRNQETQYF.